One sample yielded the 7 T cell receptor beta chains listed below, sequenced in a study of T-cell reconstitution after alpha-beta-depleted transplantation in children. The TCRbeta library incorporated unique molecular identifiers. One entry per CDR3 protein, called by TCRdb with MiXCR from the PCR reads. This repertoire shows approximately 85,000 distinct CDR3 sequences, roughly 13% found once; its top ten account for 25% to 30%. The specimen comprised PBMCs, mostly from graft donor cells, sampled 180 days after TCRalphabeta/CD19-depleted stem cell transplant. These receptors were obtained from a male patient aged 2-15 years who had a stem cell transplant for acute lymphoblastic leukemia, so the T cells may come from the graft donor.

The gene calls are TRBV7-8 and TRBJ1-1; D is unresolved. Germline CDR1 reads SGHVS; CDR2 reads FQNEAQ. Trimming removed 4 bases from V and 5 bases from J, with 26 bases in between. This CDR3 has 18 residues. In DNA form, the CDR3 reads TGTGCCAGCAGCTCCCCCCAGGCGCCGGAAAGAAGGTTTACTGAAGCTTTCTTT. Translation: CASSSPQAPERRFTEAFF.

The chain recombines TRBV5-1 with TRBJ1-6; no reliable D call. The length of the CDR3 is 14 residues. The V end lost 4 bases, the J end lost 11 bases, and 16 bases lay between the germline ends. The germline gives CDR1 SGHRS, CDR2 YFSETQ. The CDR3 coding sequence is TGCGCCAGCAGCATAAATCAATTTCGCCCACCCCTCCACTTT. It codes for CASSINQFRPPLHF.

There are a few counts of this clonotype. This sequence joins TRBV5-1 and TRBJ2-1, with D possibly being TRBD1 (6 bases). The CDR3 length is 14 residues. Germline V gives CDR1 SGHRS, CDR2 YFSETQ. Trimming left V 3 bases short and J 4 bases short, with 11 bases between. CDR3 nucleotide sequence: TGCGCCAGCAGCTACGCACAGGGATACAATGAGCAGTTCTTC. Amino acids: CASSYAQGYNEQFF.

This clonotype was seen at least ten times. The genes are TRBV28 and TRBJ2-7; 9 bases fit TRBD2. V lost 5 bases and J lost 3; bases outside the gene matches: 2. The CDR3 runs 13 residues. The V gene's germline CDR1 is MDHEN and CDR2 SYDVKM. DNA for the CDR3: TGTGCCAGCAGTGTAGCGGGAGTCTACGAGCAGTACTTC. Protein: CASSVAGVYEQYF.

The chain combines TRBV7-2 with TRBJ2-7, with 9 bases that match TRBD2. Germline-derived CDR1 and CDR2 are SGHTA and FQGNSA. The CDR3 runs to 18 residues. Trimming removed 3 bases from V and 4 bases from J; junction bases left unmatched: 16. The CDR3: CASSFSGSVAIHSYEQYF. CDR3 bases: TGTGCCAGCAGCTTTAGCGGGAGTGTCGCCATCCACAGTTACGAGCAGTACTTC.

Only a few counts were recorded for this clonotype. V and J are TRBV18 and TRBJ2-3; D possibly corresponds to TRBD2 (6 bases). The germline gives CDR1 KGHSH, CDR2 LQKENI. With 8 bases removed from V and 0 bases from J, the gap between germline ends came to 18 bases. This CDR3 comprises 16 residues. The CDR3 sequence is CASPRREIKSTDTQYF. Written as DNA, the CDR3 is TGTGCCAGCCCACGCCGGGAGATAAAGAGCACAGATACGCAGTATTTT.

The CDR3 loop reads CASSVDVLLGTEAFF. Here the CDR3 DNA reads TGTGCCAGCAGCGTAGATGTCCTCCTGGGCACTGAAGCTTTCTTT. The chain uses TRBV9 and TRBJ1-1, with D uncertain. Trimming cost V 0 bases and J 4 bases, with 13 bases left between them. Germline V CDR1 and CDR2: SGDLS, YYNGEE. This CDR3 has 15 residues.